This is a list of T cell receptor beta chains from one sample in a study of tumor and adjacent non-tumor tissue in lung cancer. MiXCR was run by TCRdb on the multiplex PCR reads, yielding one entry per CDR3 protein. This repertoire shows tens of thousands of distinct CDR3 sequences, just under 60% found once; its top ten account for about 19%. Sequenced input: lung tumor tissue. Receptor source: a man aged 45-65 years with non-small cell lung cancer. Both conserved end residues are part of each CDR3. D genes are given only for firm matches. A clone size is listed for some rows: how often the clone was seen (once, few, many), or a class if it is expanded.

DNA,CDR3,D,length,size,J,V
TGTGCCAGCAGTCTGACCACCGGGGAGCTGTTTTTT,CASSLTTGELFF,NA,12,few,TRBJ2-2,TRBV28
TGTGCCAGCAGCAGCTCCCGGGACAGGGATCTTCCCGAGTACTTC,CASSSSRDRDLPEYF,TRBD1,15,few,TRBJ2-7,TRBV5-4
TGTGCCACCAGCAGAGTGGGGAACATAAGGGAGACCCAGTACTTC,CATSRVGNIRETQYF,NA,15,few,TRBJ2-5,TRBV15
TGTGCCAGCAGTGAGTGGAGGGGGAACACTGAAGCTTTCTTT,CASSEWRGNTEAFF,NA,14,many,TRBJ1-1,TRBV6-1
TGTGCCAGCAGCTTAGTCAGCCGGACTAGTGGGGTTGAGCAGTTCTTC,CASSLVSRTSGVEQFF,TRBD2,16,medium-sized,TRBJ2-1,TRBV11-2
TGTGCCAGCAGTTTAATGGCGAACACTGAAGCTTTCTTT,CASSLMANTEAFF,NA,13,many,TRBJ1-1,TRBV12-3/TRBV12-4
TGTGCCAGCACCTTACGGGGAGTTGGTGCTAGTAACAATGAGCAGTTCTTC,CASTLRGVGASNNEQFF,NA,17,few,TRBJ2-1,TRBV7-2
TGTAACATCAGTGAGCGAGATACGCGGTATTTT,CNISERDTRYF,NA,11,once,TRBJ2-3,TRBV10-3
TGCAGTGCTAGACTCAGCTCCTACGATCAGTACTTC,CSARLSSYDQYF,NA,12,NA,TRBJ2-7,TRBV20-1
TGTGCCAGCATCCGGAATATTAATTCACCCCTCCACTTT,CASIRNINSPLHF,NA,13,many,TRBJ1-6,TRBV6-1
TGCGCCAGCAGTCGGGACAGCCTCTACGAGCAGTACTTC,CASSRDSLYEQYF,TRBD1,13,NA,TRBJ2-7,TRBV5-1
TGTGCCAGCAGGGAGACCGGACTAGCGGGAGGTGAGCAGTACTTC,CASRETGLAGGEQYF,TRBD2,15,many,TRBJ2-7,TRBV6-2/TRBV6-3
TGCAGCGTTGAAGAGGTGCATGGGTACGAGCAGTACTTC,CSVEEVHGYEQYF,NA,13,NA,TRBJ2-7,TRBV29-1
TGTGCCAGCCGTTACTCACAGGGGACATTCGACAATGAGCAGTTCTTC,CASRYSQGTFDNEQFF,TRBD1,16,NA,TRBJ2-1,TRBV6-6
TGTGCCTCACTTAGCGGGAGCTTGGGCACCGGGGAGCTGTTTTTT,CASLSGSLGTGELFF,TRBD2,15,few,TRBJ2-2,TRBV30
TGTGCCAGTCGCGGGGACATCCAGTATTTT,CASRGDIQYF,NA,10,NA,TRBJ2-3,TRBV28
TGTGCCAGCAGCGCGGACAGTGGGGGAGGAGAGACCCAGTACTTC,CASSADSGGGETQYF,NA,15,few,TRBJ2-5,TRBV9
TGTGCCAGCAGTATAGCGGCCTACGAGCAGTACTTC,CASSIAAYEQYF,NA,12,NA,TRBJ2-7,TRBV6-6
TGTGCCAGCAGCGCTAGGACCCCCCCCACGAAGTTCTTC,CASSARTPPTKFF,NA,13,NA,TRBJ2-1,TRBV7-2
TGTGCCAGCAGTTACCCGGGAGCCTCAACTAATGAAAAACTGTATTTT,CASSYPGASTNEKLYF,NA,16,once,TRBJ1-4,TRBV6-6
TGTGCCAGCACTCCAGCAGGACAGGGATTGGACGAGCAGTGCTTC,CASTPAGQGLDEQCF,TRBD1,15,once,TRBJ2-7,TRBV28
TGTGCCAGTAGTTACGGGGGGGGTAGGACTAGCGGCAATGAGCAGCTCTTC,CASSYGGGRTSGNEQLF,TRBD2,17,NA,TRBJ2-1,TRBV6-2/TRBV6-3
TGCAGCGTTGAAGGACAGGGCTACGAGCAGTACTTC,CSVEGQGYEQYF,TRBD1,12,many,TRBJ2-7,TRBV29-1
TGTGCCAGCAGCCCCCTCGGGACGGGAGGGCAGTACAATGAGCAGTTCTTC,CASSPLGTGGQYNEQFF,TRBD2,17,few,TRBJ2-1,TRBV7-8
TGCGCAAGCAGCCACCAGGGGCTAGCGGGAGCAGATACGCAGTATTTT,CASSHQGLAGADTQYF,TRBD2,16,few,TRBJ2-3,TRBV10-2
TGTGCCTGGAGTTACGGGACAGGGGGAAGTAATGGCTACACCTTC,CAWSYGTGGSNGYTF,TRBD1,15,few,TRBJ1-2,TRBV30
TGCAGTGCTAGAGATCGGGGGTCCGGGGAGCTGTTTTTT,CSARDRGSGELFF,NA,13,few,TRBJ2-2,TRBV20-1
TGTGCCAGCAGTTCCTCCCTAGGAGACTACAATGAGCAGTTCTTC,CASSSSLGDYNEQFF,NA,15,many,TRBJ2-1,TRBV28
TGCAGTGCCCAGGGACTCAAAGCCTACGAGCAGTACTTC,CSAQGLKAYEQYF,NA,13,NA,TRBJ2-7,TRBV20-1
TGTGCCAACAGCTCGGGACCTCAGTGGGGACAGCTCCAGCATTTT,CANSSGPQWGQLQHF,TRBD1,15,NA,TRBJ1-5,TRBV5-6
TGCAGTGCTAGAGTCGGGGGGGGAAACACCATATATTTT,CSARVGGGNTIYF,NA,13,NA,TRBJ1-3,TRBV20-1
TGTGCCAGCAGCGCACAGGGGGCGAACACTGAAGCTTTCTTT,CASSAQGANTEAFF,TRBD1,14,few,TRBJ1-1,TRBV2
TGCAGCGTAACACTAGCGGGGGGACCAAACATTCAGCACTTC,CSVTLAGGPNIQHF,TRBD2,14,few,TRBJ2-4,TRBV29-1
TGTGCCAGCAGCAGAGAGTTGTCCACCGGGGAGCTGTTTTTT,CASSRELSTGELFF,NA,14,once,TRBJ2-2,TRBV6-1
TGTGTCAGCAGTTATCGGGGGGGGCGCACAGATACGCAGTATTTT,CVSSYRGGRTDTQYF,TRBD2,15,NA,TRBJ2-3,TRBV6-5
TGTGCCAGCAGCCCTCAGGACAGGGTGTACGAGCATTACTTC,CASSPQDRVYEHYF,TRBD1,14,NA,TRBJ2-7,TRBV7-9
TGTGCCAGCAGTTTAGAAAATGTTAAGAGGGGGCGTACTGAAGCTTCCTTT,CASSLENVKRGRTEASF,TRBD1,17,NA,TRBJ1-1,TRBV5-6
TGTACCAGCAGCCACGTCGGGAGTTTGGGGGCAGATACGCAGTATTTT,CTSSHVGSLGADTQYF,NA,16,few,TRBJ2-3,TRBV14
TGTGCCAGCAGCCATGAGAGGGGTAAGCAGTTCTTC,CASSHERGKQFF,NA,12,NA,TRBJ2-1,TRBV11-2
TGTGACAGCAGTTTCCGGTTGACGGCAGTGTCTGGGGCCAACGTCCTGACTTTC,CDSSFRLTAVSGANVLTF,NA,18,NA,TRBJ2-6,TRBV6-7
TGTGCCAGCAGCCCCATTAGGGTAGATGAGCACTTCTTC,CASSPIRVDEHFF,NA,13,NA,TRBJ2-1,TRBV7-8
TGTGCCAGCAGCTTGCAGGGGGCGCCTGGCTACACCTTC,CASSLQGAPGYTF,TRBD1,13,NA,TRBJ1-2,TRBV7-9
TGTGACAGCAGTAATGTCCCCGGCTCCTACGAGCAGTACTTC,CDSSNVPGSYEQYF,NA,14,NA,TRBJ2-7,TRBV11-2
TGCGCCAGCAGCAACGGACAGGGGGAGACTGAAGCTTTCTTT,CASSNGQGETEAFF,TRBD1,14,NA,TRBJ1-1,TRBV5-1
TGTGCCAGCAATAGAAAGGGGGAGAGCAATCAGCCCCAGCATTTT,CASNRKGESNQPQHF,NA,15,many,TRBJ1-5,TRBV6-1
TGCGCCAGCAGCCTAAAGCGAGGGACTATCACAGATACGCAGTATTTT,CASSLKRGTITDTQYF,TRBD2,16,once,TRBJ2-3,TRBV4-1
TGCGCCAGCAGTGAGACAGGCGTGGACACCCAGTACTTC,CASSETGVDTQYF,NA,13,NA,TRBJ2-5,TRBV10-2
TGTGCCAGCAGTTTGGGGGGGGCAGGGAGGGATACGCAGTATTTT,CASSLGGAGRDTQYF,NA,15,few,TRBJ2-3,TRBV12-3/TRBV12-4